The 31 T cell receptor beta chains in this list originate from one sample, sequenced in a study of cytomegalovirus exposure and HLA in healthy donors. Clones were sequenced by immunoSEQ multiplex PCR, and TCRdb holds only the in-frame ones, with some missing. The sample consists of approximately 210,000 clones, around 86% of them appearing once. Sequencing input: PBMCs. All receptors come from a woman aged 18-29 years in good health and CMV-seronegative.

The chain employs TRBV27 and TRBJ1-4; D remains ambiguous. CDR1 is MNHEY, CDR2 SMNVEV, per germline (reference sequence). The V end lost 2 bases, the J end lost 3 bases, and 13 bases lay between the germline ends. The CDR3 covers 16 residues. The CDR3 protein is CASSLIGVGPNEKLFF. The CDR3 DNA is TGTGCCAGCAGTTTAATCGGGGTAGGGCCTAATGAAAAACTGTTTTTT.

The chain carries TRBV7-9 and TRBJ2-7; TRBD2 matches 11 bases. Germline V gives CDR1 SEHNR, CDR2 FQNEAQ (reference sequence). With 5 bases clipped from V and 2 bases from J, the junction kept 17 bases outside the gene matches. The length of the CDR3 is 19 residues. The CDR3 DNA is TGTGCCAGCAGCCCCGAGCTGGGAGGGCTAGCGGGAGGCCCCTACGAGCAGTACTTC. This codes for CASSPELGGLAGGPYEQYF.

This chain joins TRBV5-1 and TRBJ2-7, with 7 bases identical to TRBD1. CDR3 length: 15 residues. The germline CDR1 and CDR2 sequences are SGHRS and YFSETQ. The ends lost 1 base at V and 3 bases at J; junction bases unmatched: 7. The CDR3 nucleotides are TGCGCCAGCAGCTTGAGGGACAGAGGAAACTACGAGCAGTACTTC. Amino acids: CASSLRDRGNYEQYF. Filled out from reference TRBV5-1 and TRBJ2-7, the complete variable domain reads KAGVTQTPRYLIKTRGQQVTLSCSPISGHRSVSWYQQTPGQGLQFLFEYFSETQRNKGNFPGRFSGRQFSNSRSEMNVSTLELGDSALYLCASSLRDRGNYEQYFGPGTRLTVT.

The chain joins TRBV12-5 to TRBJ2-3, with TRBD1 as a possible D gene (8 bases). V lost 3 bases to trimming and J lost 3 bases, with 16 bases between them. The CDR3 runs 16 residues. From germline, CDR1 is LGHNT and CDR2 FRNRAP. CDR3 protein: CASGLGLDRGTDTQYF. The DNA of the CDR3 is TGTGCTAGTGGTTTAGGACTAGACAGGGGAACAGATACGCAGTATTTT.

The rearrangement uses TRBV9 and TRBJ2-5; 10 bases agree with TRBD2. V was clipped by 0 bases and J by 12 bases; unmatched bases: 8. The length of the CDR3 is 14 residues. In germline, CDR1 is SGDLS, CDR2 YYNGEE. The CDR3 loop reads CASSVERAGGLKYF. CDR3 DNA sequence: TGTGCCAGCAGCGTAGAGCGAGCGGGAGGGCTAAAGTACTTC.

The chain is built from TRBV6-5 and TRBJ1-5, with D possibly being TRBD1 (5 bases). The V end was cut by 6 bases, the J end by 6 bases, with 12 bases between. This CDR3 region has 13 residues. Germline values: CDR1 MNHEY, CDR2 SVGAGI. Written as DNA, the CDR3 is TGTGCCAGCAGGAGAGGGAGGGGTCAGCCCCAGCATTTT. Translating gives CASRRGRGQPQHF.

The V call is TRBV6-5, the J call TRBJ1-2, with 8 bases fitting TRBD1. After removal of 5 bases from V and 5 bases from J, the junction contained 4 bases not matched to a gene. Germline V gene sequence: CDR1 MNHEY, CDR2 SVGAGI. The CDR3 contains 13 residues. CDR3 sequence (DNA): TGTGCCAGCAGTGAGGACAGGGCGTATGGCTACACCTTC. Its translation is CASSEDRAYGYTF.

The chain joins TRBV5-1 to TRBJ2-1; D is undetermined. Trimming removed 4 bases from V and 7 bases from J, with 15 bases in between. This CDR3 has 14 residues. Germline values: CDR1 SGHRS, CDR2 YFSETQ. The CDR3 is CASSPGSLQNEQFF. The CDR3 nucleotides read TGCGCCAGCAGCCCAGGTTCTCTACAGAATGAGCAGTTCTTC.

The chain employs TRBV23-1 and TRBJ1-1; D is ambiguous. TRBV23-1 is an open reading frame whose function is uncertain. The CDR3 consists of 15 residues. The V end was cut by 6 bases, the J end by 0 bases, with 14 bases between. CDR3 residues: CASRSWEPLNTEAFF. The CDR3 DNA reads as TGCGCCAGCAGAAGCTGGGAGCCCCTGAACACTGAAGCTTTCTTT.

V usage is TRBV11-2 and J usage is TRBJ2-3, with TRBD2 identical over 12 bases. V lost 4 bases and J lost 2; bases outside the gene matches: 4. CDR3 length: 16 amino acids. Germline V gene sequence: CDR1 SGHAT, CDR2 FQNNGV. The CDR3 coding sequence is TGTGCCAGCAGCTGGACTAGCGGGACCCCCACAGATACGCAGTATTTT. Its translation is CASSWTSGTPTDTQYF.

The chain combines TRBV5-1 with TRBJ1-4, with D unclear. The CDR3 runs 15 residues. The ends were cut back, 0 bases at V and 8 bases at J, with 14 bases in the middle. Germline values: CDR1 SGHRS, CDR2 YFSETQ. The CDR3: CASSLGQPGGEKLFF. Written as DNA, the CDR3 is TGCGCCAGCAGCTTGGGCCAGCCTGGAGGGGAAAAACTGTTTTTT.

This rearrangement joins TRBV2 to TRBJ2-3; TRBD2 matches at 11 bases. J gave up 5 bases and V 5 bases, and 9 bases lay outside the gene matches. Germline lookup yields CDR1 SNHLY and CDR2 FYNNEI. The CDR3 consists of 16 residues. The CDR3 DNA sequence: TGTGCCAGCAGTATTTATCTAGCGGGAGGCCGAGATACGCAGTATTTT. Translated, it gives CASSIYLAGGRDTQYF.

As DNA, the CDR3 is TGCGCCAGCAGCACGGGACAGGGGTTGGAGGAGCTGTTTTTT. This encodes CASSTGQGLEELFF. The chain carries TRBV5-1 and TRBJ2-2; 10 bases map to TRBD1. The CDR3 spans 14 residues. Germline CDR1 SGHRS, CDR2 YFSETQ. J lost 10 bases, V lost 4 bases, and 7 bases had no gene match.

Comments on this clone: Other DNA sequences of this sample code for an identical CDR3. The rearrangement links TRBV4-1 to TRBJ2-1; TRBD2 aligns across 11 bases. The junction had 2 bases not matched to a gene; V was cut back by 0 bases and J by 4 bases. The CDR3 totals 16 residues. Germline V gene sequence: CDR1 MGHRA, CDR2 YSYEKL. The CDR3 nucleotides are TGCGCCAGCAGCCAAGATGGGACTAGCGGTTACAATGAGCAGTTCTTC. As protein: CASSQDGTSGYNEQFF.

This sequence joins TRBV28 and TRBJ2-2; TRBD2 is a possible D gene (7 bases). The V and J ends lost 3 bases and 4 bases respectively, with 9 bases between them. The CDR3 extends over 14 amino acids. The V gene's germline CDR1 is MDHEN and CDR2 SYDVKM. As DNA, the CDR3 is TGTGCCAGCAGTTTCCGGGGGGCCACCGGGGAGCTGTTTTTT. Its translation: CASSFRGATGELFF.

V and J are TRBV7-9 and TRBJ2-7; 10 positions agree with TRBD2. The CDR3 is 19 residues long. From germline, CDR1 is SEHNR and CDR2 FQNEAQ (reference sequence). Trimming took 4 bases from V and 2 from J; bases not matched to a gene: 17. CDR3 region: CASSSLPTSGPFLPYEQYF. In DNA form, the CDR3 reads TGTGCCAGCAGCTCCCTGCCGACTAGCGGGCCCTTTCTTCCCTACGAGCAGTACTTC. Full variable domain (remainder filled in from reference TRBV7-9 and TRBJ2-7): DTGVSQNPRHKITKRGQNVTFRCDPISEHNRLYWYRQTLGQGPEFLTYFQNEAQLEKSRLLSDRFSAERPKGSFSTLEIQRTEQGDSAMYLCASSSLPTSGPFLPYEQYFGPGTRLTVT.

V gene TRBV18 combines with J gene TRBJ2-2; 9 bases are a match to TRBD2. Unmatched junction bases numbered 5, after V lost 5 bases and J lost 1 base. This CDR3 comprises 16 residues. Germline CDR1 is KGHSH and CDR2 is LQKENI. The CDR3: CASSTPSGVNTGELFF. The CDR3, as DNA: TGTGCCAGCTCAACGCCTAGCGGGGTGAACACCGGGGAGCTGTTTTTT.

V usage is TRBV7-9 and J usage is TRBJ1-5, with D unresolved. The CDR3 is made up of 15 amino acids. Germline loops: CDR1 SEHNR, CDR2 FQNEAQ (reference sequence). V was cut by 2 bases and J by 0 bases, with 8 bases left in between. The DNA for the CDR3 is TGTGCCAGCAGCTTAACAGAGCATAGCAATCAGCCCCAGCATTTT. This translates into CASSLTEHSNQPQHF.

The chain has TRBV6-6 and TRBJ1-1; D is uncertain. Germline V gives CDR1 MNHNY, CDR2 SVGAGI (reference sequence). V was trimmed by 4 bases and J by 5 bases, leaving 8 bases between them. The CDR3 is made up of 12 amino acids. Written as DNA, the CDR3 is TGTGCCAGCAGTTCCAGGTATACTGAAGCTTTCTTT. It encodes CASSSRYTEAFF.

The genes are TRBV29-1 and TRBJ2-5; the match to TRBD2 covers 14 bases. V trimming: 7 bases; J trimming: 1 base; junction bases outside the gene matches: 5. This CDR3 contains 15 residues. Germline V lookup: CDR1 SQVTM, CDR2 ANQGSEA. The CDR3 DNA follows: TGCAGCGCAGGGACTAGCGGGAGTCTCCAAGAGACCCAGTACTTC. Translating gives CSAGTSGSLQETQYF.

The CDR3 sequence is CASRLAGRNTGELFF. CDR3 bases: TGTGCCAGCAGGCTAGCGGGACGGAACACCGGGGAGCTGTTTTTT. V gene TRBV6-6 combines with J gene TRBJ2-2; 9 bases agree with TRBD2. J lost 1 base, V lost 6 bases, and 3 bases had no gene match. CDR1 MNHNY and CDR2 SVGAGI come from the germline V gene (reference sequence). The CDR3 contains 15 residues.

The V gene is TRBV27, the J gene TRBJ1-2, with TRBD1 matching 12 bases. CDR1 MNHEY and CDR2 SMNVEV come from the germline V gene (reference sequence). The length of the CDR3 is 16 residues. The J segment lost 2 bases and the V segment lost 6 bases, leaving 7 bases of the junction unmatched. CDR3 nucleotides: TGTGCCAGCAGGTCCGGGACAGGGGGCGTCAACTATGGCTACACCTTC. Amino acids: CASRSGTGGVNYGYTF.

This chain links TRBV7-6 with TRBJ2-1; a weak D match, TRBD2 (8 bases). Trimming took off 5 bases at V and 9 bases at J, with 23 bases between the two ends. The CDR3 loop spans 16 amino acids. CDR1 SGHVS and CDR2 FNYEAQ come from the germline V gene. The CDR3 reads CASSPPGGTSISEQFF. DNA of the CDR3: TGTGCCAGCAGCCCCCCAGGGGGGACTAGTATTTCTGAGCAGTTCTTC.

A few counts support this clone. The chain has TRBV6-1 and TRBJ1-4, with 8 bases identical to TRBD1. This CDR3 has 14 residues. With V trimmed by 4 bases and J by 4 bases, 2 bases remained unmatched. Per germline, CDR1 MNHNS and CDR2 SASEGT. The CDR3 nucleotides read TGTGCCAGCAGTGCAACAGGGGGTAATGAAAAACTGTTTTTT. Its translation is CASSATGGNEKLFF.

This clone was seen only a few times. This chain links TRBV28 with TRBJ1-2; possible D gene TRBD1, 6 bases. The CDR3 has 13 amino acids. Germline-derived CDR1 and CDR2 are MDHEN and SYDVKM. V was trimmed by 1 base and J by 8 bases, leaving 11 bases between them. CDR3 sequence: CASSLSGVDGYTF. CDR3 in DNA: TGTGCCAGCAGTTTATCAGGGGTTGACGGCTACACCTTC.

This chain joins TRBV19 and TRBJ2-3; the D gene is possibly TRBD1 (6 bases). V lost 3 bases, J lost 6 bases, and 13 bases lay in between. This CDR3 contains 14 residues. Germline-derived CDR1 and CDR2 are LNHDA and SQIVND (reference sequence). CDR3 sequence: CASSISGEGDTQYF. As DNA, the CDR3 is TGTGCCAGTAGTATTTCAGGGGAAGGTGATACGCAGTATTTT.

The chain joins TRBV7-9 to TRBJ2-1; 8 positions match TRBD1. The CDR3 has 14 amino acids. Germline CDR1 reads SEHNR; CDR2 reads FQNEAQ (reference sequence). V lost 5 bases and J lost 9; bases outside the gene matches: 9. The CDR3 spells CASSPRTGTGEQFF. CDR3 nucleotides: TGTGCCAGCAGCCCCCGGACAGGGACGGGTGAGCAGTTCTTC.

This clone was recorded once. The V and J genes are TRBV6-5 and TRBJ1-1; D not resolved. The germline CDR1 and CDR2 sequences are MNHEY and SVGAGI. The CDR3 consists of 16 residues. The V end was cut by 2 bases, the J end by 0 bases, with 13 bases between. The CDR3 is CASSYRDNRLNTEAFF. CDR3 nucleotide sequence: TGTGCCAGCAGTTACCGTGACAATCGTCTGAACACTGAAGCTTTCTTT.

This clone was observed a single time. J is TRBJ2-2 and V is TRBV10-1; the match to TRBD1 covers 7 bases. Germline V gives CDR1 WNHNN, CDR2 SYGVQD (reference sequence). The ends lost 9 bases at V and 7 bases at J; junction bases unmatched: 8. This CDR3 contains 13 residues. The CDR3 sequence: CASRQGRIGELFF. CDR3 coding DNA: TGCGCCAGTCGACAGGGACGGATCGGGGAGCTGTTTTTT.

CDR3 nucleotides: TGTGCCAGTAGTATATTAGGGACAGGTGATAGCAATCAGCCCCAGCATTTT. This sequence encodes CASSILGTGDSNQPQHF. The chain uses TRBV19 and TRBJ1-5; 8 nucleotides line up with TRBD1. The CDR3 has 17 amino acids. V dropped 2 bases and J dropped 0; count of bases not matched to a gene: 6. Germline CDR1 LNHDA, CDR2 SQIVND (reference sequence).

Regarding this clone: Other DNA variants within this sample encode the same CDR3. The chain recombines TRBV10-2 with TRBJ2-1; 13 positions agree with TRBD2. The CDR3 consists of 13 residues. The germline CDR1 and CDR2 sequences are WSHSY and SAAADI. V lost 9 bases and J lost 6; bases outside the gene matches: 2. CDR3 DNA sequence: TGCGCCAGTAGGACTAGCGGGAGCAATGAGCAGTTCTTC. Its protein product is CASRTSGSNEQFF.